A single sample gave rise to the 21 T cell receptor beta chains below, sequenced in a study of beta chain features in type 1 diabetes (dated by TCRdb to between 2018 and 2020). Libraries were constructed by the immunoSEQ multiplex PCR assay. The entire amount of isolated RNA was reverse transcribed using the High Capacity cDNA Reverse Transcription Kit, so the sequenced TCRB transcripts were expressed ones. In TCRdb, the immuneACCESS table is reduced to in-frame sequences with V and J assigned. These tables do not hold every clone; where another copy was compared, an unresolved V gene accounts for under half, and the others remain unexplained. The sample yields about 620,000 clones; about 16% were counted once. The top ten clones comprise under 0.095% of the sample. Material for sequencing was naive CD4+ T cells from blood. The label giving this sample's cell subset or site can be read as: true naive CD4+ T cells. Receptor source: a man between 18 and 35 years old in good health.

This rearrangement joins TRBV7-2 to TRBJ2-4, with 7 bases lining up with TRBD1. Germline V gives CDR1 SGHTA, CDR2 FQGNSA. The CDR3 consists of 16 residues. J gave up 7 bases and V 5 bases, and 14 bases lay outside the gene matches. CDR3 loop: CASSLSPTGSMNIQYF. CDR3 nucleotides: TGTGCCAGCAGCCTCTCACCGACAGGGAGTATGAACATTCAGTACTTC.

This rearrangement joins TRBV10-3 to TRBJ1-1; 8 nucleotides line up with TRBD1. The V and J ends lost 11 bases and 5 bases, in that order; junction bases with no gene match: 10. CDR3 length equals 13 residues. Germline CDR1 reads ENHRY; CDR2 reads SYGVKD. CDR3 nucleotide sequence: TGTGCCTCTAATCAGGGGGCACGGACTGAAGCTTTCTTT. The encoded protein is CASNQGARTEAFF.

J is TRBJ2-5 and V is TRBV7-9; perhaps TRBD2 as D (7 bases). Germline loops: CDR1 SEHNR, CDR2 FQNEAQ (reference sequence). Trimming removed 7 bases from V and 2 bases from J, with 20 bases in between. The length of the CDR3 is 16 residues. The CDR3 DNA reads as TGTGCCAGCAACATTCGGGGGGCTAGCGAGCAAGAGACCCAGTACTTC. Residues: CASNIRGASEQETQYF.

This clone appeared a few times. Being one base from a much bigger clone, this may be a read error. This chain links TRBV5-4 with TRBJ2-7, with D uncertain. The germline V gene has CDR1 SGHNT and CDR2 YYREEE (reference sequence). V gave up 0 bases and J gave up 4 bases, with 2 bases separating them. The CDR3 sequence is 11 residues long. The CDR3 sequence is CASSLEYEQYF. The DNA for the CDR3 is TGTGCCAGCAGCTTGGAGTACGAGCAGTACTTC.

This clone was seen more than once but under ten times. The chain recombines TRBV7-2 with TRBJ1-5; D unresolved. V lost 2 bases and J 0 bases, leaving 8 bases between the germline ends. Germline loops: CDR1 SGHTA, CDR2 FQGNSA. The CDR3 contains 15 residues. CDR3 sequence (DNA): TGTGCCAGCAGCTTAAACGGATATAGCAATCAGCCCCAGCATTTT. Encoded protein: CASSLNGYSNQPQHF.

This clone was counted between two and nine times. The V and J genes are TRBV7-9 and TRBJ2-1, with 10 bases that match TRBD1. From germline, CDR1 is SEHNR and CDR2 FQNEAQ (reference sequence). The V and J ends lost 3 bases and 4 bases, in that order; junction bases with no gene match: 3. This CDR3 spans 15 amino acids. The CDR3: CASSFGQGGYNEQFF. The CDR3 DNA reads as TGTGCCAGCAGCTTTGGACAGGGGGGTTACAATGAGCAGTTCTTC.

The rearrangement joins TRBV7-9 to TRBJ2-5; the D is unclear. Germline V gives CDR1 SEHNR, CDR2 FQNEAQ (reference sequence). Trimming left V 2 bases short and J 2 bases short, with 9 bases between. This CDR3 contains 14 residues. In DNA form, the CDR3 reads TGTGCCAGCAGCTTAAGCCAGGTACAAGAGACCCAGTACTTC. Protein sequence: CASSLSQVQETQYF.

This clone was counted only a few times. V is TRBV5-4 and J is TRBJ1-3; D perhaps matches TRBD1 (5 bases). Trimming took off 4 bases at V and 0 bases at J, with 8 bases between the two ends. The germline V gene encodes CDR1 SGHNT and CDR2 YYREEE (reference sequence). The CDR3 runs to 14 residues. This CDR3 reads CASSRDLSGNTIYF. DNA for the CDR3: TGTGCCAGCAGCCGGGACCTCTCTGGAAACACCATATATTTT. Looking up the rest from reference TRBV5-4 and TRBJ1-3 gives the full variable domain: ETGVTQSPTHLIKTRGQQVTLRCSSQSGHNTVSWYQQALGQGPQFIFQYYREEENGRGNFPPRFSGLQFPNYSSELNVNALELDDSALYLCASSRDLSGNTIYFGEGSWLTVV.

This clone has a handful of counts. The V gene is TRBV4-3, the J gene TRBJ1-2, with unresolved D. Germline CDR1 and CDR2: LGHNA and YSLEER. V was shortened by 0 bases and J by 3 bases, with 11 bases between the two germline ends. The CDR3 contains 15 residues. The CDR3 region is CASSQDSNGDYGYTF. The CDR3 bases are TGCGCCAGCAGCCAAGATTCGAACGGCGACTATGGCTACACCTTC.

The V and J genes are TRBV9 and TRBJ2-5; a possible D gene is TRBD1 (5 bases). Trimming removed 0 bases at V and 4 bases at J, with 10 bases between. There are 14 residues in the CDR3. The germline CDR1 and CDR2 sequences are SGDLS and YYNGEE. In nucleotides, the CDR3 is TGTGCCAGCAGCGTAGAACACAGGTCAGAGACCCAGTACTTC. This sequence encodes CASSVEHRSETQYF. The full variable domain, completed using reference TRBV9 and TRBJ2-5, is DSGVTQTPKHLITATGQRVTLRCSPRSGDLSVYWYQQSLDQGLQFLIQYYNGEERAKGNILERFSAQQFPDLHSELNLSSLELGDSALYFCASSVEHRSETQYFGPGTRLLVL.

The chain combines TRBV28 with TRBJ1-2; possibly TRBD1 for D (6 bases). The CDR3 runs to 13 residues. Trimming removed 3 bases from V and 6 bases from J, with 11 bases in between. CDR1 is MDHEN, CDR2 SYDVKM, per germline. As DNA, the CDR3 is TGTGCCAGCAGTTTTGGACAGATGAATGGCTACACCTTC. Residues: CASSFGQMNGYTF.

This chain connects TRBV5-1 to TRBJ2-1, with D perhaps matching TRBD1 or TRBD2 (5 bases each). Looked up from germline, CDR1 is SGHRS and CDR2 is YFSETQ. There are 17 residues in the CDR3. The V end was cut by 2 bases, the J end by 0 bases, with 15 bases between. The chain's CDR3 is CASSFQGRRSSYNEQFF. The CDR3 coding sequence is TGCGCCAGCAGCTTCCAGGGACGGAGAAGCTCCTACAATGAGCAGTTCTTC. Using reference TRBV5-1 and TRBJ2-1 for the parts outside the CDR3, the full variable domain is KAGVTQTPRYLIKTRGQQVTLSCSPISGHRSVSWYQQTPGQGLQFLFEYFSETQRNKGNFPGRFSGRQFSNSRSEMNVSTLELGDSALYLCASSFQGRRSSYNEQFFGPGTRLTVL.

The chain is built from TRBV7-2 and TRBJ1-3, with 11 bases matching TRBD1. The CDR3 contains 15 residues. Unmatched junction bases numbered 1, after V lost 4 bases and J lost 2 bases. Germline CDR1 SGHTA, CDR2 FQGNSA. DNA for the CDR3: TGTGCCAGCAGCTCGGGACAGGGGGCTGGAAACACCATATATTTT. Encoded protein: CASSSGQGAGNTIYF.

V is TRBV28 and J is TRBJ1-1; the D is unclear. The length of the CDR3 is 14 residues. Germline V lookup: CDR1 MDHEN, CDR2 SYDVKM. V dropped 3 bases and J dropped 0 bases, with 8 bases sitting between them. DNA of the CDR3: TGTGCCAGCAGTTTGAGGGCGTTGAACACTGAAGCTTTCTTT. It specifies CASSLRALNTEAFF.

This clone was seen only a few times. The chain carries TRBV7-3 and TRBJ2-1; 9 bases line up with TRBD2. The J segment lost 4 bases and the V segment lost 5 bases, leaving 6 bases of the junction unmatched. There are 15 residues in the CDR3. Per the germline V gene, CDR1 is SGHTA and CDR2 is FQGTGA. The CDR3 DNA reads TGTGCCAGCAGCCCTAGTGCGGGAGGGTACAATGAGCAGTTCTTC. This gives the protein CASSPSAGGYNEQFF.

This rearrangement joins TRBV15 to TRBJ2-5; TRBD2 matches at 15 bases. The junction had 13 bases not matched to a gene; V was cut back by 4 bases and J by 4 bases. Germline loops: CDR1 LNHNV, CDR2 YYDKDF (reference sequence). The CDR3 totals 19 residues. The DNA of the CDR3 is TGTGCCACCAGCAAAGACGCCGGGACTAGCGGGAGGTTAAGAGAGACCCAGTACTTC. Its translation: CATSKDAGTSGRLRETQYF.

There are a few counts of this clone. The V call is TRBV7-2, the J call TRBJ1-2, with unresolved D. The germline V gene encodes CDR1 SGHTA and CDR2 FQGNSA. The CDR3 loop spans 12 amino acids. The germline V and J ends were trimmed by 5 bases and 7 bases, with 11 bases remaining between them. The CDR3 DNA is TGTGCCAGCAGCCCCAGCGGCCCTGGCTACACCTTC. This sequence encodes CASSPSGPGYTF.

This clone showed up just a few times. DNA for the CDR3: TGTGCCAGCAGCCCAGACAGGGGTGTAGAAAAACTGTTTTTT. Translated, it gives CASSPDRGVEKLFF. The chain has TRBV7-2 and TRBJ1-4; 8 nucleotides agree with TRBD1. Germline V CDR1 and CDR2: SGHTA, FQGNSA. Trimming took 5 bases from V and 8 from J; bases not matched to a gene: 7. The length of the CDR3 is 14 residues.

On this clone itself: The same CDR3 is also encoded by other DNA sequences in this sample. V is TRBV9 and J is TRBJ2-7, with a tentative D call TRBD2 (5 bases). Germline V gene lookup returns CDR1 SGDLS and CDR2 YYNGEE. The CDR3 totals 14 residues. Trimming took 4 bases from V and 3 from J, leaving 14 bases between them. CDR3 amino acids: CASSPLGSSYEQYF. The CDR3 region has the DNA TGTGCCAGCAGCCCCTTGGGGAGTAGCTACGAGCAGTACTTC. The full variable domain, rest sourced from reference TRBV9 and TRBJ2-7, is DSGVTQTPKHLITATGQRVTLRCSPRSGDLSVYWYQQSLDQGLQFLIQYYNGEERAKGNILERFSAQQFPDLHSELNLSSLELGDSALYFCASSPLGSSYEQYFGPGTRLTVT.

This clone was seen only a few times. The chain links TRBV9 to TRBJ1-1; perhaps TRBD1 as D (5 bases). Germline lookup yields CDR1 SGDLS and CDR2 YYNGEE. Between the trimmed V and J ends, which lost 2 bases and 0 bases, there was a span of 11 bases. There are 15 residues in the CDR3. The CDR3 region is CASSVGWGLNTEAFF. CDR3 coding DNA: TGTGCCAGCAGCGTTGGTTGGGGGTTGAACACTGAAGCTTTCTTT.

The rearrangement uses TRBV21-1 and TRBJ2-7; TRBD2 reflects the table's D call only, with no check against the DNA. TRBV21-1 is a documented pseudogene. The CDR3 has 15 residues. CDR3: CASSQLADSPYEQYF. DNA of the CDR3: TGTGCCAGCAGCCAACTAGCGGATTCTCCCTACGAGCAGTACTTC.